The 23 T cell receptor beta chains listed next were all sequenced from one sample in a study of shared clonotypes between healthy human individuals. Data came from immunoSEQ multiplex PCR; TCRdb stores just in-frame clones and leaves some out. The data show more than 550,000 clones, about 90% seen once. It was CD45RO-negative cells, positively selected for CCR7, that made up naive CD8 cells, with terminally differentiated effector memory CD45RA+ cells excluded. The sequenced material came from naive CD8+ T cells sorted from blood. Every receptor here comes from a man aged 25-45 years in good health.

In DNA, the CDR3 is TGTGCCAGCAGCCGGGGGAGCTTTAGCACAGATACGCAGTATTTT. It translates to CASSRGSFSTDTQYF. This sequence joins TRBV14 and TRBJ2-3; possibly TRBD1 or TRBD2 for D (5 bases each). V gave up 4 bases and J gave up 0 bases, with 11 bases separating them. This CDR3 contains 15 residues. CDR1 is SGHDN and CDR2 is FVKESK in the germline V gene.

The chain employs TRBV11-2 and TRBJ2-1; the D is unclear. The V gene lost 6 bases and the J gene lost 7 bases, with 10 bases spanning the gap. Germline V gives CDR1 SGHAT, CDR2 FQNNGV. The CDR3 covers 12 residues. In nucleotides, the CDR3 is TGTGCCAGCAGTTCCCTTCATAATGAGCAGTTCTTC. As protein: CASSSLHNEQFF.

This clone was recorded only once. This rearrangement joins TRBV7-9 to TRBJ1-5, with no clear D. The germline CDR1 and CDR2 sequences are SEHNR and FQNEAQ (reference sequence). Trimming left V 10 bases short and J 0 bases short, with 7 bases between. There are 12 residues in the CDR3. DNA for the CDR3: TGTGCCACTAGTTATAGCAATCAGCCCCAGCATTTT. Its translation is CATSYSNQPQHF.

The chain links TRBV2 to TRBJ1-2; D call uncertain. In germline, CDR1 is SNHLY, CDR2 FYNNEI. The CDR3 is 12 residues long. V was shortened by 10 bases and J by 4 bases, with 13 bases between the two germline ends. The CDR3 region has the DNA TGTGCCACCGACGCTGGACCCTATGGCTACACCTTC. Protein sequence: CATDAGPYGYTF.

V and J are TRBV29-1 and TRBJ1-2, with TRBD1 as a possible D gene (5 bases). V lost 2 bases to trimming and J lost 4 bases, with 8 bases between them. This CDR3 contains 12 residues. Germline V gives CDR1 SQVTM, CDR2 ANQGSEA. CDR3 sequence: CSVEQGTYGYTF. The CDR3 DNA sequence: TGCAGCGTTGAACAGGGAACCTATGGCTACACCTTC.

CDR3 loop: CASRPTGGTYEQYF. The CDR3 DNA follows: TGTGCCAGCAGACCGACAGGGGGCACCTACGAGCAGTACTTC. J is TRBJ2-7 and V is TRBV11-2; 10 bases line up with TRBD1. The CDR3 extends over 14 amino acids. Germline lookup yields CDR1 SGHAT and CDR2 FQNNGV. Trimming removed 6 bases from V and 2 bases from J; junction bases left unmatched: 4.

The V call is TRBV19, the J call TRBJ1-5, with 8 bases fitting TRBD1. The junction had 6 bases not matched to a gene; V was cut back by 9 bases and J by 5 bases. Germline lookup yields CDR1 LNHDA and CDR2 SQIVND (reference sequence). The CDR3 length is 13 residues. The CDR3 coding sequence is TGTGCCAGCGATTCAGGGGGCTATCAGCCCCAGCATTTT. As protein: CASDSGGYQPQHF.

The chain links TRBV6-5 to TRBJ2-4; 7 nucleotides line up with TRBD2. This CDR3 has 16 residues. V shed 4 bases and J 0 bases; nucleotides not matched to a gene: 6. Germline V CDR1 and CDR2: MNHEY, SVGAGI. CDR3: CASSSRGELAKNIQYF. CDR3 in DNA: TGTGCCAGCAGTTCACGGGGGGAACTAGCCAAAAACATTCAGTACTTC.

About this clone itself: Germline is not matched at one junction end, which may reflect a read error. The chain has TRBV6-6 and TRBJ2-7; D uncertain. Germline CDR1 MNHNY, CDR2 SVGAGI (reference sequence). CDR3 length: 12 amino acids. The CDR3 DNA follows: TGTGCCAGCAGTTACAGCTCCCACGAGCAGTACTTC. Its translation is CASSYSSHEQYF.

Details on this clone: The same CDR3 is also encoded by other DNA sequences in this sample. The chain joins TRBV11-2 to TRBJ2-7; TRBD1 matches at 9 bases. The germline V gene encodes CDR1 SGHAT and CDR2 FQNNGV. This CDR3 contains 14 residues. Trimming at V came to 3 bases and at J to 1 base, leaving 1 base not matched to a gene. CDR3 nucleotides: TGTGCCAGCAGCTTTGGGACAGGGTCCTACGAGCAGTACTTC. Translating it yields CASSFGTGSYEQYF.

The J gene is TRBJ1-1, the V gene TRBV4-3, with TRBD1 identical over 7 bases. Germline values: CDR1 LGHNA, CDR2 YSLEER. The CDR3 has 15 amino acids. With V trimmed by 4 bases and J by 6 bases, 11 bases remained unmatched. Written as DNA, the CDR3 is TGCGCCAGCAGCCCAACACAGGGGCCGTCCGCTGAAGCTTTCTTT. It yields the protein CASSPTQGPSAEAFF.

This chain joins TRBV2 and TRBJ2-3, with 10 positions matching TRBD2. V shed 6 bases and J 4 bases; nucleotides not matched to a gene: 4. Germline V gene lookup returns CDR1 SNHLY and CDR2 FYNNEI. The CDR3 runs to 14 residues. CDR3 coding DNA: TGTGCCAGCAGGGCTAGCGGGGGTGCAGATACGCAGTATTTT. It yields the protein CASRASGGADTQYF.

The chain couples TRBV13 to TRBJ1-2, with a weak D call TRBD1 (5 bases). The CDR3 is 16 residues long. Germline V gene data show CDR1 as PRHDT and CDR2 as FYEKMQ (reference sequence). V was trimmed by 5 bases and J by 8 bases, leaving 24 bases between them. For the CDR3, the DNA is TGTGCCAGCAGCCCCTGGGGAGTAGACAGCCGGATCGGCTACACCTTC. This translates into CASSPWGVDSRIGYTF.

The chain combines TRBV4-1 with TRBJ2-1; D unresolved. Per the germline V gene, CDR1 is MGHRA and CDR2 is YSYEKL. This CDR3 spans 15 amino acids. Trimming took 2 bases from V and 3 from J, leaving 11 bases between them. The DNA for the CDR3 is TGCGCCAGCAGCCAACTCGGGTTGGTCTACAATGAGCAGTTCTTC. Its translation: CASSQLGLVYNEQFF.

The chain recombines TRBV5-1 with TRBJ2-1; maybe TRBD1 (5 bases). The CDR3 has 16 residues. Germline lookup yields CDR1 SGHRS and CDR2 YFSETQ. V dropped 0 bases and J dropped 3 bases, with 13 bases sitting between them. The CDR3 region has the DNA TGCGCCAGCAGCTTGGAGGACATTAGTATCTACAATGAGCAGTTCTTC. This gives the protein CASSLEDISIYNEQFF. The full variable domain, rest sourced from reference TRBV5-1 and TRBJ2-1, is KAGVTQTPRYLIKTRGQQVTLSCSPISGHRSVSWYQQTPGQGLQFLFEYFSETQRNKGNFPGRFSGRQFSNSRSEMNVSTLELGDSALYLCASSLEDISIYNEQFFGPGTRLTVL.

Remarks on this clone: Other DNA sequences in the same sample also yield this CDR3. This chain uses TRBV5-6 with TRBJ2-1; D call uncertain. V lost 0 bases to trimming and J lost 10 bases, with 8 bases between them. Germline CDR1 reads SGHDT; CDR2 reads YYEEEE. The CDR3 sequence is 12 residues long. CDR3 loop: CASSLGGGEQFF. The CDR3 nucleotides are TGTGCCAGCAGCTTGGGTGGCGGAGAGCAGTTCTTC.

Here the CDR3 reads CASSPENEGHEQFF. The CDR3 bases are TGCGCCAGCAGCCCCGAAAATGAAGGCCATGAGCAGTTCTTC. The V call is TRBV4-1, the J call TRBJ2-1; D is unclear. CDR1 and CDR2 from the germline V gene are MGHRA and YSYEKL. The CDR3 sequence is 14 residues long. The V end lost 4 bases, the J end lost 8 bases, and 15 bases lay between the germline ends.

The chain is built from TRBV28 and TRBJ1-3, with 7 nucleotides matching TRBD1. This CDR3 contains 15 residues. Germline CDR1 MDHEN, CDR2 SYDVKM. J lost 4 bases, V lost 4 bases, and 7 bases had no gene match. As DNA, the CDR3 is TGTGCCAGCAGTTATACGACAGGGTCGGGAAACACCATATATTTT. Protein: CASSYTTGSGNTIYF. The full variable domain, in which reference TRBV28 and TRBJ1-3 provide the parts outside the CDR3, is DVKVTQSSRYLVKRTGEKVFLECVQDMDHENMFWYRQDPGLGLRLIYFSYDVKMKEKGDIPEGYSVSREKKERFSLILESASTNQTSMYLCASSYTTGSGNTIYFGEGSWLTVV.

The rearrangement links TRBV14 to TRBJ2-7, with D tentatively TRBD1 or TRBD2 (5 bases each). Trimming stripped 4 bases from V and 0 bases from J, with 13 bases between. Germline CDR1 and CDR2: SGHDN and FVKESK. The CDR3 spans 15 residues. The CDR3 DNA reads TGTGCCAGCAGCCTGGGACGCCTAAGCTCCTACGAGCAGTACTTC. Translated: CASSLGRLSSYEQYF.

The rearrangement links TRBV4-3 to TRBJ2-1; 8 positions match TRBD2. J was trimmed by 0 bases and V by 1 base; bases with no gene match: 14. Germline CDR1 and CDR2: LGHNA and YSLEER. The CDR3 runs to 20 residues. CDR3 sequence (DNA): TGCGCCAGCAGCCAAGGCATACTAGCGGAGTTGGGGGGCTCCTACAATGAGCAGTTCTTC. Protein sequence: CASSQGILAELGGSYNEQFF.

This chain joins TRBV2 and TRBJ2-1; 8 bases match TRBD2. The J segment lost 15 bases and the V segment lost 4 bases, leaving 17 bases of the junction unmatched. Germline lookup yields CDR1 SNHLY and CDR2 FYNNEI. The CDR3 is 15 residues long. CDR3 bases: TGTGCCAGCAGTGCCAGGTCTAGCGGGCACCTCATCCCGTTCTTC. Its protein is CASSARSSGHLIPFF.

The V and J genes are TRBV4-1 and TRBJ2-7; 8 bases match TRBD2. This CDR3 comprises 14 residues. Trimming cost V 3 bases and J 2 bases; bases outside gene matches: 3. From germline, CDR1 is MGHRA and CDR2 YSYEKL. The CDR3 here is CASSQAGLAYEQYF. For the CDR3, the DNA is TGCGCCAGCAGCCAGGCGGGACTAGCCTACGAGCAGTACTTC.

The rearrangement uses TRBV7-9 and TRBJ2-3; TRBD2 aligns across 9 bases. CDR1 and CDR2 (germline): SEHNR, FQNEAQ (reference sequence). The trim removed 2 bases at V and 3 bases at J, leaving 6 bases unmatched. The length of the CDR3 is 16 residues. The DNA for the CDR3 is TGTGCCAGCAGCTTAATACGACTAGCGGAGACAGATACGCAGTATTTT. Amino acid sequence: CASSLIRLAETDTQYF. Looking up the rest from reference TRBV7-9 and TRBJ2-3 gives the full variable domain: DTGVSQNPRHKITKRGQNVTFRCDPISEHNRLYWYRQTLGQGPEFLTYFQNEAQLEKSRLLSDRFSAERPKGSFSTLEIQRTEQGDSAMYLCASSLIRLAETDTQYFGPGTRLTVL.